The 3 T cell receptor beta chains below were found in one sample sequenced in a study of molecular identifiers for immune sequencing clone quantification (dated by TCRdb to the late 2010s). The receptor library was made with PCR. The sequencer listed for this sample is Illumina HiSeq 4000. TCRdb reran the public reads through fastp at Q25 and MiXCR, keeping productive beta chains. All rows with the same CDR3 protein become a single entry with the most common DNA and genes. The sample includes tens of thousands of distinct CDR3 sequences, with over 15% observed a single time. The top ten clonotypes cover about 1.5% of the sample. The sequencing sample was made of naive CD8+ T cells from blood, with Jurkat cell RNA spiked in. The cell subset or site label for this specimen denotes: FACS-sorted CD8+CD4-CCR7+CD45RA+ naive T cells. These TCRs come from a human donor in good health. Some libraries in this study had Jurkat cell RNA spiked in.

This clonotype was seen at least ten times. This chain connects TRBV27 to TRBJ2-3, with unresolved D. Germline V lookup: CDR1 MNHEY, CDR2 SMNVEV (reference sequence). V dropped 3 bases and J dropped 0 bases, with 4 bases sitting between them. The CDR3 sequence is 13 residues long. This CDR3 is CASSFISTDTQYF. The CDR3 DNA follows: TGTGCCAGCAGTTTTATTAGCACAGATACGCAGTATTTT.

In regard to this clonotype: A read error may explain this, as a much larger clone is one base away. The rearrangement joins TRBV24-1 to TRBJ2-2, with TRBD1 as a possible D gene (5 bases). Trimming stripped 9 bases from V and 3 bases from J, with 16 bases between. This CDR3 has 15 residues. The germline V gene has CDR1 KGHDR and CDR2 SFDVKD. The CDR3 DNA follows: TGTGCCACCGGGAAGGCAGGGTTACACACCGGGGAGCTGTTTTTT. Translating it yields CATGKAGLHTGELFF.

The table lists this clonotype with many counts. This sequence joins TRBV12-3 or TRBV12-4 and TRBJ2-1, with 9 nucleotides matching TRBD1. Germline trimming cut 3 bases from V and 9 bases from J; bases unmatched to any gene: 15. The CDR3 consists of 17 residues. In DNA, the CDR3 is TGTGCCAGCAGTTTTTTGGACAGGGGTTCTCGCGCGGCTGAGCAGTTCTTC. Translated, it gives CASSFLDRGSRAAEQFF.